This T cell receptor beta chain was profiled in a study of CD8+CD57+ T cells in acquired aplastic anemia. TCR beta VDJ and CDR3 profiling used genomic DNA as template. TCRdb re-called the reads with MiXCR, one entry per CDR3 protein. The sample holds approximately 95,000 distinct CDR3 sequences, 55% to 75% seen once. The CDR3 is 11 residues long. Germline loops: CDR1 SGHAT, CDR2 FQNNGV. V lost 8 bases and J lost 5, with 9 bases in between. For sequencing, patients were chosen who had shown expansion of CD8+CD57+ cells by flow cytometry. Patients, without exception, had severe acquired aplastic anemia. The sequence derives from a human donor with aplastic anemia. Input material: sorted CD4+, CD8+, or CD8+CD57+ T cells (not recorded which) from PBMCs. The rearrangement joins TRBV11-2 to TRBJ1-1; D unresolved. The CDR3 nucleotides are TGTGCCAGCGCCCCCGGGACTGAAGCTTTCTTT. As protein: CASAPGTEAFF.